This T cell receptor beta chain was identified in a study of blood T cell repertoires in COVID-19. The wider study: The United States, Italy and Spain supplied acute and convalescent COVID-19 samples. From T cells, B-cell-depleted T cells, or PBMCs came the material, which was cDNA or gDNA.

Clones were sequenced by immunoSEQ multiplex PCR, and TCRdb holds only the in-frame ones, with some missing. The sample holds roughly 230,000 clones, approximately 88% seen once. Trimming took off 5 bases at V and 1 base at J, with 8 bases between the two ends. The CDR3 runs to 14 residues. The germline gives CDR1 SGHAT, CDR2 FQNNGV. The source of this sequence is a human donor in a cohort sampled during active COVID-19. V usage is TRBV11-2 and J usage is TRBJ2-2; D uncertain. The specimen was peripheral blood. The CDR3 is CASSPLKNTGELFF. CDR3 nucleotides: TGTGCCAGCAGCCCCCTTAAGAACACCGGGGAGCTGTTTTTT.